Listed below are T cell receptor beta chains from one sample, sequenced in a study of regulatory T cells in long-lasting Graves disease. TCRdb re-derived calls from the multiplex PCR reads in MiXCR, one entry per CDR3 protein. Among over 650,000 distinct CDR3 sequences listed, around 30% were seen once. The sequences come from peripheral blood mononuclear cells (PBMCs), collected when the disease was refractory, from a patient treated with antithyroid drugs. The receptors derive from a female donor with Graves disease. The CDR3 runs from the conserved cysteine through the conserved F or W. D genes are given only for firm matches. Size is omitted from some rows. Given values are once, few, many or a class for expanded clones.

CDR3nt: TGTGCCAGCAGTCCCCTTCCAGGGGGGAGTGGAAACACCATATATTTT
CDR3aa: CASSPLPGGSGNTIYF
v_gene: TRBV28
j_gene: TRBJ1-3
abundance: -
d_gene: TRBD1

CDR3nt: TGTGCCAGCATCCAAGCTTCCTACAGGGTTAATGGCTACACCTTC
CDR3aa: CASIQASYRVNGYTF
v_gene: TRBV5-5
j_gene: TRBJ1-2
abundance: -
d_gene: -

CDR3nt: TGTGCCAGCAGTGAAGGATTGTCTAGCGGGAGTCGAAATGAGCAGTTCTTC
CDR3aa: CASSEGLSSGSRNEQFF
v_gene: TRBV2
j_gene: TRBJ2-1
abundance: -
d_gene: TRBD2

CDR3nt: TGTGCCAGCAGTGAATCTACAGGGCGCTCTGGAAGCACCATATATTTT
CDR3aa: CASSESTGRSGSTIYF
v_gene: TRBV6-1
j_gene: TRBJ1-3
abundance: -
d_gene: -

CDR3nt: TGTGCCAGCAGCAAGGGACAGAAAATTTACGAGCAGTACTTC
CDR3aa: CASSKGQKIYEQYF
v_gene: TRBV6-1
j_gene: TRBJ2-7
abundance: many
d_gene: TRBD1

CDR3nt: TGTGCCAGCAGCCGCCGGGAGCGCTCCGTACGAGAGACCCAGTACTTC
CDR3aa: CASSRRERSVRETQYF
v_gene: TRBV3-1
j_gene: TRBJ2-5
abundance: few
d_gene: -

CDR3nt: TGTGCCAGCAGCGTTTACAGGGGGCAGACTGAAGCTTTCTTT
CDR3aa: CASSVYRGQTEAFF
v_gene: TRBV7-2
j_gene: TRBJ1-1
abundance: -
d_gene: TRBD1

CDR3nt: TGCAGTGCAGCAGGGAGAGCTGGAAACACCATATATTTT
CDR3aa: CSAAGRAGNTIYF
v_gene: TRBV20-1
j_gene: TRBJ1-3
abundance: -
d_gene: -

CDR3nt: TGTGCCAGCAGTTGGGGATCGACTGAAGCTTTCTTT
CDR3aa: CASSWGSTEAFF
v_gene: TRBV28
j_gene: TRBJ1-1
abundance: -
d_gene: -

CDR3nt: TGTGCCAGCAGTCCGACCAGGACTGCCGCTAACTATGGCTACACCTTC
CDR3aa: CASSPTRTAANYGYTF
v_gene: TRBV12-3/TRBV12-4
j_gene: TRBJ1-2
abundance: -
d_gene: -

CDR3nt: TGCAGCGTTGAAGCCCTGACTTTGGGGACTAGGGTCAATGAGCAGTTCTTC
CDR3aa: CSVEALTLGTRVNEQFF
v_gene: TRBV29-1
j_gene: TRBJ2-1
abundance: -
d_gene: TRBD2

CDR3nt: TGTGCCATCAGTGAGGTGAAGGGCACTGAAGCTTTCTTT
CDR3aa: CAISEVKGTEAFF
v_gene: TRBV10-3
j_gene: TRBJ1-1
abundance: -
d_gene: -

CDR3nt: TGTGCCAGCAGCGTAGTGGGACAGGGGGCTGTTGGCTACACCTTC
CDR3aa: CASSVVGQGAVGYTF
v_gene: TRBV9
j_gene: TRBJ1-2
abundance: few
d_gene: TRBD1

CDR3nt: TGTGCCAGCAGTGAGCGGCGGACCTACGAGCAGTACTTC
CDR3aa: CASSERRTYEQYF
v_gene: TRBV6-1
j_gene: TRBJ2-7
abundance: -
d_gene: -

CDR3nt: TGCGCCAGCAGCCAAGGCATGGAAGCTTTCTTT
CDR3aa: CASSQGMEAFF
v_gene: TRBV4-1
j_gene: TRBJ1-1
abundance: -
d_gene: -

CDR3nt: TGCGCCAGCAGCGAAGGGAACAGGGACAATGAGCAGTTCTTC
CDR3aa: CASSEGNRDNEQFF
v_gene: TRBV5-1
j_gene: TRBJ2-1
abundance: few
d_gene: -

CDR3nt: TGTGCCAGCACCCCGTTTGATTCGAACACCGGGGAGCTGTTTTTT
CDR3aa: CASTPFDSNTGELFF
v_gene: TRBV2
j_gene: TRBJ2-2
abundance: -
d_gene: -

CDR3nt: TGTGCCAGCAGTCGCGGACAGGCGGACTATGGCTACACCTTC
CDR3aa: CASSRGQADYGYTF
v_gene: TRBV6-1
j_gene: TRBJ1-2
abundance: few
d_gene: TRBD1

CDR3nt: TGTGCCTGGCGGGACTCCCCCTTAGATACGCAGTATTTT
CDR3aa: CAWRDSPLDTQYF
v_gene: TRBV30
j_gene: TRBJ2-3
abundance: -
d_gene: -

CDR3nt: TGTGCCAGCAGTTACTCTTTGACAGTCGGTGGCTACACCTTC
CDR3aa: CASSYSLTVGGYTF
v_gene: TRBV6-5
j_gene: TRBJ1-2
abundance: -
d_gene: -

CDR3nt: TGCAGCGTTGACGGGGGATTTAACTATGGCTACACCTTC
CDR3aa: CSVDGGFNYGYTF
v_gene: TRBV29-1
j_gene: TRBJ1-2
abundance: -
d_gene: -

CDR3nt: TGTGCCAGTAGTCTATCATCCGGGGGGGGCCATGGCTACACCTTC
CDR3aa: CASSLSSGGGHGYTF
v_gene: TRBV19
j_gene: TRBJ1-2
abundance: few
d_gene: -

CDR3nt: TGTGCCAGCAACCAAGGACAGGGAAACTATGGCTACACCTTC
CDR3aa: CASNQGQGNYGYTF
v_gene: TRBV3-1
j_gene: TRBJ1-2
abundance: -
d_gene: TRBD1

CDR3nt: TGTGCCAGCAGCCCGCGACAGGACCACGGCTACACCTTC
CDR3aa: CASSPRQDHGYTF
v_gene: TRBV12-3/TRBV12-4
j_gene: TRBJ1-2
abundance: many
d_gene: -

CDR3nt: TGCAGTGCTAGAGGCCAGGGGGGTCTCTACGAGCAGTACTTC
CDR3aa: CSARGQGGLYEQYF
v_gene: TRBV20-1
j_gene: TRBJ2-7
abundance: -
d_gene: -

CDR3nt: TGTGCCGGCAGTTTAATTGGGCCAGGGAGCGAGCAGTACTTC
CDR3aa: CAGSLIGPGSEQYF
v_gene: TRBV12-3/TRBV12-4
j_gene: TRBJ2-7
abundance: -
d_gene: -

CDR3nt: TGTGCCAGCAGTGAAGCTAGCGGGAGCACCGGGGAGCTGTTTTTT
CDR3aa: CASSEASGSTGELFF
v_gene: TRBV6-1
j_gene: TRBJ2-2
abundance: few
d_gene: TRBD2